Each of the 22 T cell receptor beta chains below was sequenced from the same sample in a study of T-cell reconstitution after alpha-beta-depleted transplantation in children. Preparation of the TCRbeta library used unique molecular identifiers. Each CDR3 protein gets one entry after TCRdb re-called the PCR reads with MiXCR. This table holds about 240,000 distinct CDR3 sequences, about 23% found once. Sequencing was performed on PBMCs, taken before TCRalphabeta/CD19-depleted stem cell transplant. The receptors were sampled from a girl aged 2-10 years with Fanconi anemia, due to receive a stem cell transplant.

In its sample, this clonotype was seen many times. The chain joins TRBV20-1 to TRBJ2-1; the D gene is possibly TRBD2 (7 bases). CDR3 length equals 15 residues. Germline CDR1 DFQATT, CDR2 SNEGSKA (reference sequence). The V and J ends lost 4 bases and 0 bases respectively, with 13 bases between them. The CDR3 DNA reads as TGCAGTGCTATGGGGGGGCCTCTCTCCTACAATGAGCAGTTCTTC. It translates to CSAMGGPLSYNEQFF.

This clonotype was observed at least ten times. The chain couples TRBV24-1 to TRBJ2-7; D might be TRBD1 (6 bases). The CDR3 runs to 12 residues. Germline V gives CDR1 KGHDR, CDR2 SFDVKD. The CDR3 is CAWDIARYEQYF. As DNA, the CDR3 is TGTGCATGGGACATCGCCAGGTACGAGCAGTACTTC.

CDR3 residues: CASSLSGYDEQFF. The CDR3 region has the DNA TGCGCCAGCAGCTTATCCGGTTATGATGAGCAGTTCTTC. The chain uses TRBV5-1 and TRBJ2-1; D not resolved. The germline V gene encodes CDR1 SGHRS and CDR2 YFSETQ. The germline V and J ends were trimmed by 2 bases and 8 bases, with 11 bases remaining between them. This CDR3 region has 13 residues.

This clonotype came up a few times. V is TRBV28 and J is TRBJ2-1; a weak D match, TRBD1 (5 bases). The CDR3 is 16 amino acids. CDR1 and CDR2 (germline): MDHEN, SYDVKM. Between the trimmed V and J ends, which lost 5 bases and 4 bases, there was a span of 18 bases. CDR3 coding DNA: TGTGCCAGCAGTCCACTGGGGCTAGTAGGGTACAATGAGCAGTTCTTC. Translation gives CASSPLGLVGYNEQFF.

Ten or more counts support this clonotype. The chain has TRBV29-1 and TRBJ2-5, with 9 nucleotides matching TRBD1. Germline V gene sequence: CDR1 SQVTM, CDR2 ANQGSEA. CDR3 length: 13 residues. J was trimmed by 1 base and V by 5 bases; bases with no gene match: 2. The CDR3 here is CSVSQGAQETQYF. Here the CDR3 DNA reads TGCAGCGTTTCACAGGGGGCCCAAGAGACCCAGTACTTC.

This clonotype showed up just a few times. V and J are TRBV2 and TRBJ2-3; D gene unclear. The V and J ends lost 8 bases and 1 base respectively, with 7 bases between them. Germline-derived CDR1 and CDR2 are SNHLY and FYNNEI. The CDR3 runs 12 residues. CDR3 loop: CASREGTDTQYF. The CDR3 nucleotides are TGTGCCAGCCGAGAGGGCACAGATACGCAGTATTTT.

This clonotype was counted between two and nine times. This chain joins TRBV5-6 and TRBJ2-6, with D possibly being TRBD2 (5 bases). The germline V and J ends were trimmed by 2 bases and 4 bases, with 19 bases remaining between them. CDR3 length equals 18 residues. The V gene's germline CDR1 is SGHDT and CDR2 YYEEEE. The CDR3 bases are TGTGCCAGCAGCTTTTTTATCCTAACTAGGGAAGGGGCCAACGTCCTGACTTTC. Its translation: CASSFFILTREGANVLTF.

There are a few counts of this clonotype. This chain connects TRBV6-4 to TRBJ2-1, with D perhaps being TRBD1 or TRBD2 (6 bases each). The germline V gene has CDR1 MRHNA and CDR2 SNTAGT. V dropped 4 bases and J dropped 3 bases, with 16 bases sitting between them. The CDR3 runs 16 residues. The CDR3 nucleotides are TGTGCCAGCAGTGCCTTGAGGGGGGCCATCTACAATGAGCAGTTCTTC. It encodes CASSALRGAIYNEQFF.

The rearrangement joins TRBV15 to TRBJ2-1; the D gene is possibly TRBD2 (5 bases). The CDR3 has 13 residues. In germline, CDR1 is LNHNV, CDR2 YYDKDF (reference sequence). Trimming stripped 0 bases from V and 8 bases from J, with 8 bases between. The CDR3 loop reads CATSRDRGDEQFF. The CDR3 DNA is TGTGCCACCAGCAGAGATCGGGGTGATGAGCAGTTCTTC.

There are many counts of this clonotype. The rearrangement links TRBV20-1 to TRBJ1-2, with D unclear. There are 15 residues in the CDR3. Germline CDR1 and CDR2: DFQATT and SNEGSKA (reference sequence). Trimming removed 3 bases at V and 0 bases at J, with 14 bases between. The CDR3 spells CSASASGVSNYGYTF. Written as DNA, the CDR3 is TGCAGTGCTAGTGCTTCGGGTGTTTCTAACTATGGCTACACCTTC.

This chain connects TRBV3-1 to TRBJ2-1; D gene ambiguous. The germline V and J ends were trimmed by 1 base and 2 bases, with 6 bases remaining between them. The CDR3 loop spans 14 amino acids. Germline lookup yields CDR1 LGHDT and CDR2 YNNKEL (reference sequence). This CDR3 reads CASSQAAAYNEQFF. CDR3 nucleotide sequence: TGTGCCAGCAGCCAAGCTGCAGCCTACAATGAGCAGTTCTTC.

The CDR3 region has the DNA TGTGCCAGCAGCTTATTTCAGGATACGCAGTATTTT. This codes for CASSLFQDTQYF. This chain links TRBV7-3 with TRBJ2-3; D is uncertain. Germline V gene lookup returns CDR1 SGHTA and CDR2 FQGTGA. This CDR3 is built from 12 residues. Deletions cut 2 bases from V and 6 bases from J, with 6 bases between.

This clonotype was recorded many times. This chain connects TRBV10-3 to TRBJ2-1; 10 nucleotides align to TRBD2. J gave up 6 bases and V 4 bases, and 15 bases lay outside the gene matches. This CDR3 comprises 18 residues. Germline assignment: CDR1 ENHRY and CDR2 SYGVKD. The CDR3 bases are TGTGCCATCAGTGTCGGAACAGGAGGGAGACTAGCGGGCAATGAGCAGTTCTTC. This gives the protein CAISVGTGGRLAGNEQFF.

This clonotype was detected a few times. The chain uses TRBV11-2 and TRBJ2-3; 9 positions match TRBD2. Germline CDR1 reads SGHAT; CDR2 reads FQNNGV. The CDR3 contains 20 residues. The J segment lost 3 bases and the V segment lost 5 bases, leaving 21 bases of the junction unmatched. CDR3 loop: CASSVRRGGPPAKATDTQYF. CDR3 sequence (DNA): TGTGCCAGCAGCGTAAGGCGGGGGGGCCCCCCCGCTAAGGCAACAGATACGCAGTATTTT.

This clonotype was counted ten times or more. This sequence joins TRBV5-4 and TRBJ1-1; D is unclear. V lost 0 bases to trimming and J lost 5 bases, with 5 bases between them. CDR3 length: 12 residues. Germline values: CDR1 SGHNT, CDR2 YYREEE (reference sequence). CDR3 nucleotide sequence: TGTGCCAGCAGCTTGGAAGCTACTGAAGCTTTCTTT. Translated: CASSLEATEAFF.

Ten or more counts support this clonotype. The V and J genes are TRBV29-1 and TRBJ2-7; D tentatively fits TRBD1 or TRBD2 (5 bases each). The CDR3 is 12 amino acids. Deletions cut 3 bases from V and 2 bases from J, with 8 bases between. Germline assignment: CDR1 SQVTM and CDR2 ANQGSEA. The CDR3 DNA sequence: TGCAGCGTTGAGGTGGGGGCCTACGAGCAGTACTTC. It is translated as CSVEVGAYEQYF.

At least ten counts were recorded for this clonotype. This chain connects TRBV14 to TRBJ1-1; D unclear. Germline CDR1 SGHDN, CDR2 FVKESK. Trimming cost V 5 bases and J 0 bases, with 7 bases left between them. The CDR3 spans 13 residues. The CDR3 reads CASSTILNTEAFF. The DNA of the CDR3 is TGTGCCAGCAGCACTATCTTGAACACTGAAGCTTTCTTT.

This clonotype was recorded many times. The CDR3 region is CSAQTGTGVYEQYF. For the CDR3, the DNA is TGCAGTGCTCAGACCGGGACAGGGGTATACGAGCAGTACTTC. The chain is built from TRBV20-1 and TRBJ2-7, with 10 bases that match TRBD1. Germline CDR1 DFQATT, CDR2 SNEGSKA (reference sequence). The CDR3 contains 14 residues. The ends lost 5 bases at V and 4 bases at J; junction bases unmatched: 8.

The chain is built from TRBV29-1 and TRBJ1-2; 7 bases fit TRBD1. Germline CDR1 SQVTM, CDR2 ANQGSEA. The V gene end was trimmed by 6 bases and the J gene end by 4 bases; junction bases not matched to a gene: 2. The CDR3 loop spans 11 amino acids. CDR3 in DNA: TGCAGCGTAAGGACAGGCTATGGCTACACCTTC. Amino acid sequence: CSVRTGYGYTF.

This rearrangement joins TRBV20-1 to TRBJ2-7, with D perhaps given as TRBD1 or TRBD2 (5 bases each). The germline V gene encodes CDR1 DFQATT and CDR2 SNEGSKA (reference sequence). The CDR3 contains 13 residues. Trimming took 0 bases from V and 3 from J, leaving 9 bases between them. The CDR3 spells CSARELRGYEQYF. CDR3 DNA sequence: TGCAGTGCTAGAGAGTTGAGGGGCTACGAGCAGTACTTC.

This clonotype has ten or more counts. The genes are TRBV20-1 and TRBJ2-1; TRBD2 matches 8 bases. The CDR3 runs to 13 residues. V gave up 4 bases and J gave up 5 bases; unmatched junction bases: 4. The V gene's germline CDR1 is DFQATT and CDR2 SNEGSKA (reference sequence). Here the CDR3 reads CSATGAGDNEQFF. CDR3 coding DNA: TGCAGTGCTACCGGAGCGGGAGACAATGAGCAGTTCTTC.

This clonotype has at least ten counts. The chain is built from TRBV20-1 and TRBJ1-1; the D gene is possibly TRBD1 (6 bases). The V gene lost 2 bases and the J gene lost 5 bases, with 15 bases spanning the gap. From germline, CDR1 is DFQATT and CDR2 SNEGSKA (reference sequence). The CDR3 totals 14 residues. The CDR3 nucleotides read TGCAGTGCTAGATTCCTACAGGGAGGAACTGAAGCTTTCTTT. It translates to CSARFLQGGTEAFF.